This T cell receptor (beta chain) appears in the sequencing data of a study of CD8 T cells in Susac syndrome. CDR1 DFQATT and CDR2 SNEGSKA come from the germline V gene (reference sequence). This CDR3 is 14 amino acids long. The V gene end was trimmed by 5 bases and the J gene end by 3 bases; junction bases not matched to a gene: 5. Random hexamers were used to reverse transcribe about 0.5 to 1 ug of RNA. TCRdb itself ran the immunoSEQ multiplex PCR reads through MiXCR, one entry per CDR3 protein. The table has approximately 200,000 distinct CDR3 sequences, roughly 94% seen once. This clonotype was obtained from a human donor with multiple sclerosis. Sequenced sample: CD4+ T cells from PBMCs. The chain carries TRBV20-1 and TRBJ2-3; 10 positions agree with TRBD2. CDR3 bases: TGCAGTGCTGCTATACTAGCGGGAACAGATACGCAGTATTTT. Translated, it gives CSAAILAGTDTQYF.